This T cell receptor beta chain derives from a study of shared clonotypes between healthy human individuals. On the study more broadly: With ages of 18 to 49, the donors were a couple of women and a few men.

On sorted subsets, replicate PCRs used about 200 ng DNA, or some 27,000 T cell genomes. In the study's own analysis: Without quality scores, immunoSEQ junctional reads could not be filtered like full-length reads. Produced via immunoSEQ multiplex PCR; TCRdb's table is partial and in-frame only. That table gives V, J and clone size, and the DNA gave D and trimming. This sample has more than 2,000,000 clones; around 90% occur once, and the top ten carry about 0.13%. Trimming removed 6 bases from V and 1 base from J, with 12 bases in between. From germline, CDR1 is KGHSH and CDR2 LQKENI. The CDR3 runs to 15 residues. Remarks on this clone: Its cognate antigen is unknown.

Study observations and caveats: Non-shared clonotypes showed lower generation probabilities than clonotypes common to all four donors.

The sample taken for sequencing was naive CD4+ T cells sorted from blood. Sample subset: CD45RA+ positively selected. This clonotype was obtained from a man younger than 35 in good health. The rearrangement links TRBV18 to TRBJ2-2; D is undetermined. The CDR3: CASSPRVGNTGELFF. DNA of the CDR3: TGTGCCAGCTCCCCTCGGGTCGGGAACACCGGGGAGCTGTTTTTT.